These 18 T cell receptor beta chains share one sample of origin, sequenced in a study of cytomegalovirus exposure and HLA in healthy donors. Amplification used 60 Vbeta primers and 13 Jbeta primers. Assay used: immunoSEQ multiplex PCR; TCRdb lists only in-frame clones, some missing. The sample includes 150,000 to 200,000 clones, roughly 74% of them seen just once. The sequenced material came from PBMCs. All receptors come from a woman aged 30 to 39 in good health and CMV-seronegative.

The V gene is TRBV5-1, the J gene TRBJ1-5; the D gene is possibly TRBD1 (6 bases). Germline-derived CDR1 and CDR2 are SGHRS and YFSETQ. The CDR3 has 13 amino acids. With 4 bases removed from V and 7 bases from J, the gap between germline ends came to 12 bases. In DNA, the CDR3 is TGCGCCAGCAGCACGACAGGCGGGCAGCCCCAGCATTTT. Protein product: CASSTTGGQPQHF. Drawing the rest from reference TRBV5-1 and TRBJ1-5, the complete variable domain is KAGVTQTPRYLIKTRGQQVTLSCSPISGHRSVSWYQQTPGQGLQFLFEYFSETQRNKGNFPGRFSGRQFSNSRSEMNVSTLELGDSALYLCASSTTGGQPQHFGDGTRLSIL.

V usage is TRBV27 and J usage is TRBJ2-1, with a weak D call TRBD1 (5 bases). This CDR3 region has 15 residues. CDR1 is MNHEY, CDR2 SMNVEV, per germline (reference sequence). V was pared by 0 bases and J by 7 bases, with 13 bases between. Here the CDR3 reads CASSLSSGFGNEQFF. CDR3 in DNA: TGTGCCAGCAGTTTATCATCAGGGTTCGGTAATGAGCAGTTCTTC.

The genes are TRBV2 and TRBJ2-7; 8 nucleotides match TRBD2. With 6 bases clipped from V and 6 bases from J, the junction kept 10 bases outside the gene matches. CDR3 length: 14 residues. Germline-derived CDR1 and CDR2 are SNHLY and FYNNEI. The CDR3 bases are TGTGCCAGCAGGGTCCCTCGGGAGGGCGGCGAGCAGTACTTC. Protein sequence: CASRVPREGGEQYF.

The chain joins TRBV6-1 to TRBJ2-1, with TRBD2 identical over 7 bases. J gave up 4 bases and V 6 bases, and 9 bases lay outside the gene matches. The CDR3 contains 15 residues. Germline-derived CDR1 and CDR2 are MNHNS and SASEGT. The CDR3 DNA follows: TGTGCCAGCAGCCGACTAGCTAACCTTTACAATGAGCAGTTCTTC. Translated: CASSRLANLYNEQFF.

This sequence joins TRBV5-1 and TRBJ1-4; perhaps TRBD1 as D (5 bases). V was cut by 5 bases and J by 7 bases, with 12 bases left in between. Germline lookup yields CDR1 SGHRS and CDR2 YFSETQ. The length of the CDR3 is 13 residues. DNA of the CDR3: TGCGCCAGCAGTCCCAGGGATAGTGAAAAACTGTTTTTT. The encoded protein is CASSPRDSEKLFF.

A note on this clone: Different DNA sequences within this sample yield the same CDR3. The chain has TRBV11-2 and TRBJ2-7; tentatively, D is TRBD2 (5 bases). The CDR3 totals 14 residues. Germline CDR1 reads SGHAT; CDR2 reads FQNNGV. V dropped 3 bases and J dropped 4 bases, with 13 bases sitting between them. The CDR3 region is CASSLAGLFYEQYF. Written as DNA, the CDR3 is TGTGCCAGCAGCTTGGCCGGACTCTTTTACGAGCAGTACTTC. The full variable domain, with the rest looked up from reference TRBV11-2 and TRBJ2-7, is EAGVAQSPRYKIIEKRQSVAFWCNPISGHATLYWYQQILGQGPKLLIQFQNNGVVDDSQLPKDRFSAERLKGVDSTLKIQPAKLEDSAVYLCASSLAGLFYEQYFGPGTRLTVT.

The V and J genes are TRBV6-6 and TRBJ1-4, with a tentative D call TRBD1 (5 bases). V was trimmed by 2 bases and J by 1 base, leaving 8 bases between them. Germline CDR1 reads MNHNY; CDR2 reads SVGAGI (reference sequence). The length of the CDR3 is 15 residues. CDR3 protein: CASSYPGLTNEKLFF. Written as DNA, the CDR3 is TGTGCCAGCAGTTACCCAGGGTTAACTAATGAAAAACTGTTTTTT.

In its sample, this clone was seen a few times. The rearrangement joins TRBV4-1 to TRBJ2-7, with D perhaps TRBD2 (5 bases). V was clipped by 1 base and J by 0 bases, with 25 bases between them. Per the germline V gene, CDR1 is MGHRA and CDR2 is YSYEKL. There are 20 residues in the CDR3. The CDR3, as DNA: TGCGCCAGCAGCCAAGTTCCGCCCTTCGAGGGAACCGTGAACTCCTACGAGCAGTACTTC. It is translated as CASSQVPPFEGTVNSYEQYF.

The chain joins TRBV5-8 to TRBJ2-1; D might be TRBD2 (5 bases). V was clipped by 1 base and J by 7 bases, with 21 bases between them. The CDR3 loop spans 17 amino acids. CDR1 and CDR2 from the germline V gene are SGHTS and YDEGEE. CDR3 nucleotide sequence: TGTGCCAGCAGCTTGTCATATGTTATGCGGGTGGGAAATGAGCAGTTCTTC. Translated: CASSLSYVMRVGNEQFF. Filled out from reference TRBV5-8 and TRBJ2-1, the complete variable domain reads EAGVTQSPTHLIKTRGQQATLRCSPISGHTSVYWYQQALGLGLQFLLWYDEGEERNRGNFPPRFSGRQFPNYSSELNVNALELEDSALYLCASSLSYVMRVGNEQFFGPGTRLTVL.

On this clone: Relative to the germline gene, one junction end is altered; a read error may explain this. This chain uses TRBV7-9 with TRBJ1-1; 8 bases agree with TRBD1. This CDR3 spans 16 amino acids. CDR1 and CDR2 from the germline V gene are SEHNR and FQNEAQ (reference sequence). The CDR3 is CSSSNTGGTRNTEAFF. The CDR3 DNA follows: TGTTCCAGCAGTAATACAGGGGGGACACGGAACACTGAAGCTTTCTTT.

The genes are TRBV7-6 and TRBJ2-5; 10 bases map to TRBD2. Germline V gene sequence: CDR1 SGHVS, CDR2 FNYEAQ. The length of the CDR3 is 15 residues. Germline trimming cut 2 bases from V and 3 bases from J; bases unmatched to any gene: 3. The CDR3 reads CASSLSLAGEETQYF. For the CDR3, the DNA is TGTGCCAGCAGCTTATCTCTAGCGGGAGAAGAGACCCAGTACTTC. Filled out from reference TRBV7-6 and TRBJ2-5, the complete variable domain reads GAGVSQSPRYKVTKRGQDVALRCDPISGHVSLYWYRQALGQGPEFLTYFNYEAQQDKSGLPNDRFSAERPEGSISTLTIQRTEQRDSAMYRCASSLSLAGEETQYFGPGTRLLVL.

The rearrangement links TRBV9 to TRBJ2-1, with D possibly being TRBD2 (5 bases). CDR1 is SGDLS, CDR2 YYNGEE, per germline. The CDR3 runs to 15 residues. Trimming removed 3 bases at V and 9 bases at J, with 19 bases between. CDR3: CASSAPHGDAGEQFF. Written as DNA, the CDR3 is TGTGCCAGCAGCGCCCCTCACGGGGATGCGGGTGAGCAGTTCTTC.

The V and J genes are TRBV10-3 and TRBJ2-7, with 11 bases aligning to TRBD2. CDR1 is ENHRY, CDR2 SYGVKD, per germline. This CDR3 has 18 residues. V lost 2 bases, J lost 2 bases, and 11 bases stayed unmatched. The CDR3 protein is CAISEPIGTSGSTYEQYF. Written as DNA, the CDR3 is TGTGCCATCAGTGAGCCTATAGGGACTAGCGGCTCGACCTACGAGCAGTACTTC.

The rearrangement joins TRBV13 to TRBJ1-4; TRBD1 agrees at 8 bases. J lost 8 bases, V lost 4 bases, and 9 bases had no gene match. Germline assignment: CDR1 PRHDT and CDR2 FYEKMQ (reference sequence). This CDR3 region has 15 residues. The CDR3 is CASSSTGGLGEKLFF. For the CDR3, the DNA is TGTGCCAGCAGCTCCACAGGGGGTTTAGGAGAAAAACTGTTTTTT. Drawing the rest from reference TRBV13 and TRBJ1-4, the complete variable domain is AAGVIQSPRHLIKEKRETATLKCYPIPRHDTVYWYQQGPGQDPQFLISFYEKMQSDKGSIPDRFSAQQFSDYHSELNMSSLELGDSALYFCASSSTGGLGEKLFFGSGTQLSVL.

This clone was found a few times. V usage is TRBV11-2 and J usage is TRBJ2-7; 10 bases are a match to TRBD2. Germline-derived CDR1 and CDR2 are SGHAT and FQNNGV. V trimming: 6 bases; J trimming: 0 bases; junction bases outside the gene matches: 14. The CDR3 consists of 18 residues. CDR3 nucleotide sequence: TGTGCCAGCAGGTCGGTATTCGTAAGCGGGAGGGACTCCTACGAGCAGTACTTC. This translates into CASRSVFVSGRDSYEQYF.

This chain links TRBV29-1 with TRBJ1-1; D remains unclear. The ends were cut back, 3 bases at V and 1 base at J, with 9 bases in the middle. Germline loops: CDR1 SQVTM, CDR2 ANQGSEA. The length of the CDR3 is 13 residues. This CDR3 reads CSVDLARNTEAFF. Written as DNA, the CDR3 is TGCAGCGTTGACCTAGCGAGGAACACTGAAGCTTTCTTT.

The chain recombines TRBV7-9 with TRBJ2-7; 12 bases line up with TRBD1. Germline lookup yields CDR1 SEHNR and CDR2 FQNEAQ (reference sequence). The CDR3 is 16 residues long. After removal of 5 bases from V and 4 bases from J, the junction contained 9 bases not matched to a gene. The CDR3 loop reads CASSGRPGQGAYEQYF. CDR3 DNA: TGTGCCAGCAGCGGAAGACCGGGACAGGGGGCATACGAGCAGTACTTC.

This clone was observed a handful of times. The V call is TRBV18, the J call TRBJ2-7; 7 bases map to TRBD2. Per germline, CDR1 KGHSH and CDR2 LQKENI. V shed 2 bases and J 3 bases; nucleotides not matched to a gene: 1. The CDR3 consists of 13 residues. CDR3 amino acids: CASSPGEGYEQYF. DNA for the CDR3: TGTGCCAGCTCACCAGGGGAGGGCTACGAGCAGTACTTC.